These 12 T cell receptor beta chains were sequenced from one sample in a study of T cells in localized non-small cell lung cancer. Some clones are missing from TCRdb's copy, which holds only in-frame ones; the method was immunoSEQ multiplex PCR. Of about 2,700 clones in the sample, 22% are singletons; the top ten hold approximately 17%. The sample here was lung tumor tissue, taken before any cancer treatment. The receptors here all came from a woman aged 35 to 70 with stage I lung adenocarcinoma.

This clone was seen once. The chain's CDR3 is CASSFGVGSTDTQYF. In DNA, the CDR3 is TGTGCCAGTAGTTTCGGGGTTGGAAGCACAGATACGCAGTATTTT. V is TRBV19 and J is TRBJ2-3, with D tentatively TRBD2 (5 bases). The CDR3 has 15 amino acids. Germline loops: CDR1 LNHDA, CDR2 SQIVND (reference sequence). Trimming removed 5 bases at V and 0 bases at J, with 12 bases between.

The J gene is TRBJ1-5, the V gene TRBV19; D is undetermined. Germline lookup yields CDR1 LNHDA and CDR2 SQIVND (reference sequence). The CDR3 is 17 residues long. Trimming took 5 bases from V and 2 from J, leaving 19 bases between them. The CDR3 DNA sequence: TGTGCCAGTAGTTTTTCCGGGAGCCCGCGGGGCAATCAGCCCCAGCATTTT. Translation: CASSFSGSPRGNQPQHF.

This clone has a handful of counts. The CDR3 DNA sequence: TGTGCCAGCAGTTATCGAGCCGGGACAGGGGCCCTCGAGCAGTACTTC. The encoded protein is CASSYRAGTGALEQYF. The V and J genes are TRBV6-8 and TRBJ2-7; 10 bases fit TRBD1. V shed 3 bases, J shed 6 bases, and the junction held 11 bases outside the gene matches. The germline CDR1 and CDR2 sequences are MNHGY and SAAAGT. The CDR3 covers 16 residues.

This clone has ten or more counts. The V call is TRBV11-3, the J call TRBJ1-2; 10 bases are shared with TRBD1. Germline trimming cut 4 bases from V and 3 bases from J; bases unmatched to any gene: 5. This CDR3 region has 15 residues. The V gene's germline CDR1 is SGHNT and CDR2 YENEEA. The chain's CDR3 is CASSWTGTGDYGYTF. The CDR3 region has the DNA TGTGCCAGCAGCTGGACCGGGACAGGGGACTATGGCTACACCTTC. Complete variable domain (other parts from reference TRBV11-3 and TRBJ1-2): EAGVVQSPRYKIIEKKQPVAFWCNPISGHNTLYWYLQNLGQGPELLIRYENEEAVDDSQLPKDRFSAERLKGVDSTLKIQPAELGDSAVYLCASSWTGTGDYGYTFGSGTRLTVV.

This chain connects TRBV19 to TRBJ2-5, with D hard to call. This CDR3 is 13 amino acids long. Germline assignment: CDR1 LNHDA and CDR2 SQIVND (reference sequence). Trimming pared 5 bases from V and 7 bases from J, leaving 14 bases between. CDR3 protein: CASSYNPGATQYF. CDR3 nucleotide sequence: TGTGCCAGTAGTTATAACCCCGGAGCGACCCAGTACTTC.

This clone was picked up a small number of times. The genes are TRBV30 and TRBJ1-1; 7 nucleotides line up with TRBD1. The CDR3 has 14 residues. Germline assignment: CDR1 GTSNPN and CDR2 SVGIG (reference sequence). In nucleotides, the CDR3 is TGTTTGTGCTCGAGGGGGCCGTTGAACACTGAAGCTTTCTTT. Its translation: CLCSRGPLNTEAFF.

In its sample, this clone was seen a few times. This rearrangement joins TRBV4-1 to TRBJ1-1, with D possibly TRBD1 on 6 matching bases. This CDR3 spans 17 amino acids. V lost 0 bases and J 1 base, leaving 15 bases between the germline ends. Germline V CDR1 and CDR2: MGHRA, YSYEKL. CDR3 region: CASSQDFPQGRNTEAFF. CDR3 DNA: TGCGCCAGCAGCCAAGATTTCCCCCAGGGGAGGAACACTGAAGCTTTCTTT.

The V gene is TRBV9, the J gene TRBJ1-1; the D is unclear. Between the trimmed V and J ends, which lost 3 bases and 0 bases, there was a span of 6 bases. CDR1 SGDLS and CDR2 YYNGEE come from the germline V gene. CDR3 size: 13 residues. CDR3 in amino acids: CASSGDVNTEAFF. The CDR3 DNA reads TGTGCCAGCAGCGGTGATGTGAACACTGAAGCTTTCTTT.

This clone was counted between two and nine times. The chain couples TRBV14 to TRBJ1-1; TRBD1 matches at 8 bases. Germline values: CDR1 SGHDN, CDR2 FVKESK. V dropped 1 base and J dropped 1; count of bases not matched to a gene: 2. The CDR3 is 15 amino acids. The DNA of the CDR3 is TGTGCCAGCAGCCAAGGGACAGGGTGGAACACTGAAGCTTTCTTT. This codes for CASSQGTGWNTEAFF.

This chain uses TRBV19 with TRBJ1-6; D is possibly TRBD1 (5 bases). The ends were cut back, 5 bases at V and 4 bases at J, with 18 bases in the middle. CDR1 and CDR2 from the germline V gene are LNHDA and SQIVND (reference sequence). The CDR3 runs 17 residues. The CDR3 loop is CASSPSGTFRYNSPLHF. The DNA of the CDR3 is TGTGCCAGTAGTCCTTCGGGGACCTTCCGTTATAATTCACCCCTCCACTTT.

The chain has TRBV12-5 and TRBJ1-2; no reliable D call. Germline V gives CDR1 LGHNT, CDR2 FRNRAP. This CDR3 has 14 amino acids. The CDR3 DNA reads TGTGCCAGTACCTCCGGGAGACGCTTCTATGGCTACACCTTC. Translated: CASTSGRRFYGYTF.

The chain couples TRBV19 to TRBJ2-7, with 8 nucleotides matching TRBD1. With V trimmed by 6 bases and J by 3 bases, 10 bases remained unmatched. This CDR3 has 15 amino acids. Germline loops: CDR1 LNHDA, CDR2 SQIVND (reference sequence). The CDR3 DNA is TGTGCCAGTAGGTTCCGGGACAGGTCCCTCTACGAGCAGTACTTC. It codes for CASRFRDRSLYEQYF.